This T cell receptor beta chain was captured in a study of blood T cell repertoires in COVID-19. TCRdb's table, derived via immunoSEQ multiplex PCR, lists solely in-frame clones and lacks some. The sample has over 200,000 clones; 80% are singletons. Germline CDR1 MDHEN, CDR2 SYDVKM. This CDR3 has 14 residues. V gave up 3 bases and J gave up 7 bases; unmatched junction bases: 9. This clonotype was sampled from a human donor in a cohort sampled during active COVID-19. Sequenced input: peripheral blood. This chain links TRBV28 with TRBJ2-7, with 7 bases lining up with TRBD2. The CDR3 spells CASSFAGDLREQYF. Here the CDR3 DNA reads TGTGCCAGCAGTTTTGCGGGAGATCTTCGAGAGCAGTACTTC.